A single sample gave rise to the 23 T cell receptor beta chains below, sequenced in a study of T cells in localized non-small cell lung cancer. TCRdb keeps only in-frame clones here, not all; method: immunoSEQ multiplex PCR. The sample contains tens of thousands of clones, roughly 86% of which appear only once. Here the sequenced sample was peripheral blood, taken before any cancer treatment. Every receptor here comes from a man between 40 and 70 years old with stage I squamous cell lung carcinoma.

The chain employs TRBV15 and TRBJ1-1; possibly TRBD1 for D (5 bases). This CDR3 is built from 15 residues. CDR1 is LNHNV and CDR2 is YYDKDF in the germline V gene (reference sequence). Trimming removed 0 bases at V and 1 base at J, with 9 bases between. DNA of the CDR3: TGTGCCACCAGCAGAGAATCTACAGGGAACACTGAAGCTTTCTTT. Its protein is CATSRESTGNTEAFF.

This chain connects TRBV15 to TRBJ1-6, with a tentative D call TRBD1 (5 bases). The CDR3 runs 15 residues. V was cut by 6 bases and J by 6 bases, with 15 bases left in between. From germline, CDR1 is LNHNV and CDR2 YYDKDF (reference sequence). CDR3 DNA: TGTGCCACCAGAACAGGACTGTTAATTAATTCACCCCTCCACTTT. It is translated as CATRTGLLINSPLHF.

The gene calls are TRBV6-1 and TRBJ1-1; possible D gene TRBD1, 5 bases. CDR1 and CDR2 from the germline V gene are MNHNS and SASEGT. V lost 5 bases to trimming and J lost 4 bases, with 8 bases between them. The CDR3 runs 12 residues. CDR3 residues: CASSLTGTEAFF. CDR3 nucleotide sequence: TGTGCCAGCAGTCTAACAGGCACTGAAGCTTTCTTT.

The V call is TRBV6-1, the J call TRBJ2-7; TRBD2 is a possible D gene (5 bases). The CDR3 is 15 amino acids. V shed 1 base and J shed 2 bases, with 12 bases lying between them. Germline loops: CDR1 MNHNS, CDR2 SASEGT. DNA for the CDR3: TGTGCCAGCAGTGAAGTCCGGGGAGCGCCCTACGAGCAGTACTTC. Its translation: CASSEVRGAPYEQYF.

V usage is TRBV5-5 and J usage is TRBJ1-1, with D uncertain. V lost 0 bases to trimming and J lost 0 bases, with 15 bases between them. This CDR3 is 17 amino acids long. Per germline, CDR1 SGHKS and CDR2 YYEKEE (reference sequence). The CDR3 DNA follows: TGTGCCAGCAGCTTGGAGTCCCCGTGGGTTATGAACACTGAAGCTTTCTTT. Translating gives CASSLESPWVMNTEAFF.

This clone was found a few times. The chain employs TRBV18 and TRBJ2-7, with TRBD1 matching over 10 bases. Germline loops: CDR1 KGHSH, CDR2 LQKENI. The ends lost 3 bases at V and 4 bases at J; junction bases unmatched: 3. The length of the CDR3 is 14 residues. The CDR3 DNA reads as TGTGCCAGCTCACCTCGACAGGGGGCGTACGAGCAGTACTTC. Encoded protein: CASSPRQGAYEQYF.

The chain joins TRBV28 to TRBJ2-5; D call uncertain. Germline loops: CDR1 MDHEN, CDR2 SYDVKM. The CDR3 length is 14 residues. V shed 6 bases and J shed 5 bases, with 16 bases lying between them. The CDR3 spells CASSPSGVEETQYF. DNA for the CDR3: TGTGCCAGCAGCCCCAGTGGGGTTGAGGAGACCCAGTACTTC.

This clone was picked up one time. The rearrangement uses TRBV5-1 and TRBJ1-5; D unresolved. The CDR3 has 14 residues. Germline lookup yields CDR1 SGHRS and CDR2 YFSETQ. Trimming took off 0 bases at V and 3 bases at J, with 7 bases between the two ends. CDR3 amino acids: CASSLGQPNQPQHF. In DNA, the CDR3 is TGCGCCAGCAGCTTGGGCCAGCCCAATCAGCCCCAGCATTTT.

J is TRBJ1-5 and V is TRBV6-1, with 7 bases matching TRBD1. Germline V gene lookup returns CDR1 MNHNS and CDR2 SASEGT. This CDR3 is built from 15 residues. Unmatched junction bases numbered 5, after V lost 4 bases and J lost 2 bases. The CDR3 bases are TGTGCCAGCAGTGTTGGACAGGACGGCAATCAGCCCCAGCATTTT. Protein sequence: CASSVGQDGNQPQHF.

This clone has only a few counts. V is TRBV6-1 and J is TRBJ1-2; tentative D call: TRBD1 (6 bases). The V gene lost 4 bases and the J gene lost 8 bases, with 11 bases spanning the gap. The germline gives CDR1 MNHNS, CDR2 SASEGT. This CDR3 has 12 amino acids. This CDR3 reads CASSAGARGYTF. The CDR3 DNA is TGTGCCAGCAGTGCGGGGGCGCGCGGCTACACCTTC.

This sequence joins TRBV2 and TRBJ2-7; TRBD1 matches at 8 bases. The germline V gene has CDR1 SNHLY and CDR2 FYNNEI. CDR3 size: 14 residues. After removal of 5 bases from V and 7 bases from J, the junction contained 10 bases not matched to a gene. CDR3 sequence reads: CASSSQGEQYEQYF. The CDR3 coding sequence is TGTGCCAGCAGTTCACAGGGGGAGCAGTATGAGCAGTACTTC.

The chain has TRBV28 and TRBJ1-2; tentative D call: TRBD1 (5 bases). This CDR3 spans 13 amino acids. Trimming pared 6 bases from V and 4 bases from J, leaving 12 bases between. Per the germline V gene, CDR1 is MDHEN and CDR2 is SYDVKM. Here the CDR3 reads CASRSQGPYGYTF. The CDR3 bases are TGTGCCAGCAGGTCTCAGGGTCCCTATGGCTACACCTTC.

This clone was observed a few times. This rearrangement joins TRBV29-1 to TRBJ1-1, with D perhaps TRBD1 (5 bases). The CDR3 spans 10 residues. The V gene's germline CDR1 is SQVTM and CDR2 ANQGSEA. Trimming shortened V by 7 bases and J by 12 bases, and 15 bases separated the two germline ends. The CDR3 reads CSALSGRPFF. In nucleotides, the CDR3 is TGCAGCGCTTTATCAGGGAGGCCTTTCTTT. Supplemented by reference TRBV29-1 and TRBJ1-1, the full variable domain reads SAVISQKPSRDICQRGTSLTIQCQVDSQVTMMFWYRQQPGQSLTLIATANQGSEATYESGFVIDKFPISRPNLTFSTLTVSNMSPEDSSIYLCSALSGRPFFGQGTRLTVV.

This clone was seen just once. This chain links TRBV4-1 with TRBJ1-3, with D perhaps matching TRBD1 (5 bases). V lost 4 bases, J lost 8 bases, and 21 bases lay in between. This CDR3 has 16 amino acids. CDR1 MGHRA and CDR2 YSYEKL come from the germline V gene. The CDR3 spells CASSLGPQIRRDTIYF. The CDR3 DNA reads as TGCGCCAGCAGCCTGGGACCTCAGATCCGTCGAGACACCATATATTTT.

This clone was observed a handful of times. This chain joins TRBV5-1 and TRBJ2-1; 9 bases are shared with TRBD2. Germline V gene sequence: CDR1 SGHRS, CDR2 YFSETQ. The length of the CDR3 is 16 residues. The ends lost 3 bases at V and 3 bases at J; junction bases unmatched: 7. The CDR3 DNA sequence: TGCGCCAGCAGCTCGCAGGGTAGCGGGGGCTACAATGAGCAGTTCTTC. Residues: CASSSQGSGGYNEQFF.

This rearrangement joins TRBV19 to TRBJ1-1, with 8 positions matching TRBD1. The germline gives CDR1 LNHDA, CDR2 SQIVND (reference sequence). The CDR3 is 15 residues long. After removal of 6 bases from V and 5 bases from J, the junction contained 11 bases not matched to a gene. The CDR3 coding sequence is TGTGCCAGTAGCCTCTCCTTTGGACAGGGTACTGAAGCTTTCTTT. It translates to CASSLSFGQGTEAFF.

The V call is TRBV2, the J call TRBJ2-5, with D maybe TRBD1 (8 bases). This CDR3 is 14 amino acids long. Germline CDR1 SNHLY, CDR2 FYNNEI. V gave up 7 bases and J gave up 6 bases, with 18 bases separating them. CDR3 protein: CASTTGGGLQTQYF. The CDR3 region has the DNA TGTGCCAGCACCACAGGGGGGGGCTTACAGACCCAGTACTTC.

This clone has more than one count but fewer than ten. The rearrangement links TRBV10-1 to TRBJ1-1; the D is unclear. Germline V CDR1 and CDR2: WNHNN, SYGVQD (reference sequence). V was clipped by 4 bases and J by 0 bases, with 6 bases between them. This CDR3 is built from 13 residues. CDR3 loop: CASSGQMNTEAFF. The CDR3 DNA reads TGCGCCAGCAGTGGGCAGATGAACACTGAAGCTTTCTTT.

The chain links TRBV5-1 to TRBJ2-7; tentative D call: TRBD2 (7 bases). Germline V gene sequence: CDR1 SGHRS, CDR2 YFSETQ. CDR3 length: 16 residues. Trimming left V 0 bases short and J 2 bases short, with 15 bases between. CDR3 loop: CASSLGGGASTYEQYF. In nucleotides, the CDR3 is TGCGCCAGCAGCTTGGGTGGGGGGGCATCCACCTACGAGCAGTACTTC.

The CDR3 reads CASSQDQGPRGNQPQHF. The CDR3 DNA reads as TGTGCCAGCAGCCAAGACCAGGGCCCGAGGGGTAATCAGCCCCAGCATTTT. The genes are TRBV4-2 and TRBJ1-5; D might be TRBD1 (5 bases). CDR1 and CDR2 from the germline V gene are LGHNA and YNFKEQ. The CDR3 consists of 17 residues. The V end lost 0 bases, the J end lost 4 bases, and 16 bases lay between the germline ends.

The chain carries TRBV18 and TRBJ2-2; unclear D gene. The length of the CDR3 is 14 residues. Germline values: CDR1 KGHSH, CDR2 LQKENI. Trimming shortened V by 3 bases and J by 0 bases, and 5 bases separated the two germline ends. As DNA, the CDR3 is TGTGCCAGCTCACCTAGTACGAACACCGGGGAGCTGTTTTTT. Protein sequence: CASSPSTNTGELFF.

This clone appeared once. This chain links TRBV6-1 with TRBJ1-3; possible D gene TRBD1, 5 bases. This CDR3 contains 13 residues. Germline assignment: CDR1 MNHNS and CDR2 SASEGT. Deletions cut 4 bases from V and 4 bases from J, with 8 bases between. The CDR3 bases are TGTGCCAGCAGTGTTGACAGAGGAAACACCATATATTTT. This encodes CASSVDRGNTIYF.

The chain combines TRBV6-1 with TRBJ2-5, with D possibly called TRBD1 or TRBD2 (6 bases each). The V and J ends lost 7 bases and 2 bases respectively, with 14 bases between them. CDR3 length: 14 amino acids. In germline, CDR1 is MNHNS, CDR2 SASEGT. The CDR3 DNA reads as TGTGCCAGCAACTTCCGGGGGCGTCAAGAGACCCAGTACTTC. Its protein is CASNFRGRQETQYF.